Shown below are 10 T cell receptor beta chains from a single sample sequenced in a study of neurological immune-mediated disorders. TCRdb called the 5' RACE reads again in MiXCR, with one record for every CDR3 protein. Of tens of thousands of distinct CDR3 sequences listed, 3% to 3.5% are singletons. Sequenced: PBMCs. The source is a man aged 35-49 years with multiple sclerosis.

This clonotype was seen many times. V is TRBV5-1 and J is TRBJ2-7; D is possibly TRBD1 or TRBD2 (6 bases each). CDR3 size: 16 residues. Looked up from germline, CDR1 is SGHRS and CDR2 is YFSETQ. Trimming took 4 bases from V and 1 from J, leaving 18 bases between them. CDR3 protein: CASSLADGGQSYEQYF. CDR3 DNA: TGCGCCAGCAGCCTGGCAGACGGGGGCCAATCCTACGAGCAGTACTTC.

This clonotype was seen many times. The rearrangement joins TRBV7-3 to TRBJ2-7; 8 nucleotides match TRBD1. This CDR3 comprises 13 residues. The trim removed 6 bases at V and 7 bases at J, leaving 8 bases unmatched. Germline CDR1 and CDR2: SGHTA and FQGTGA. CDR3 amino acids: CASRLSGGQEQYF. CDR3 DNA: TGTGCCAGCAGGTTATCAGGGGGCCAAGAGCAGTACTTC.

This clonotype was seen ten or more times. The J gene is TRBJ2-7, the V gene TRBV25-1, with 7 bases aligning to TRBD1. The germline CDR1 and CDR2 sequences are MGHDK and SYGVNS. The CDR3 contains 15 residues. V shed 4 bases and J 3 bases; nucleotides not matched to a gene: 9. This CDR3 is CASSGRDSSDYEQYF. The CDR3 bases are TGTGCCAGCAGTGGCCGGGACAGTTCAGACTACGAGCAGTACTTC.

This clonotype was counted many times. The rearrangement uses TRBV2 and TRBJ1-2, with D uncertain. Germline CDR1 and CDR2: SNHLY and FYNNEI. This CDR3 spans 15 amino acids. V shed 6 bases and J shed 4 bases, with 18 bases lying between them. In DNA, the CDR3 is TGTGCCAGCAGCATCTCCCGACCCTCCCCCTATGGCTACACCTTC. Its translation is CASSISRPSPYGYTF.

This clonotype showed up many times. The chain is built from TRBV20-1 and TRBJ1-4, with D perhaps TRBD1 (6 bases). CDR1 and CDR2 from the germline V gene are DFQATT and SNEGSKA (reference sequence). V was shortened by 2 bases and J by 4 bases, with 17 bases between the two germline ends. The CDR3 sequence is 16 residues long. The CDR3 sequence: CSARPLGRQDNEKLFF. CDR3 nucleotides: TGCAGTGCTAGACCCCTGGGGAGACAGGATAATGAAAAACTGTTTTTT.

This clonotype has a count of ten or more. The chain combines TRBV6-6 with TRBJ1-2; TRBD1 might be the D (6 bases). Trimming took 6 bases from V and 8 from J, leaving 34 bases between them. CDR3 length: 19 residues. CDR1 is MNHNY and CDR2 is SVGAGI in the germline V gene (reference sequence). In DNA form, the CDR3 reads TGTGCCAGCAGCCAACTCCAGTTCAGTGCTAGAAACACAGGGAAAGGCTACACCTTC. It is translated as CASSQLQFSARNTGKGYTF.

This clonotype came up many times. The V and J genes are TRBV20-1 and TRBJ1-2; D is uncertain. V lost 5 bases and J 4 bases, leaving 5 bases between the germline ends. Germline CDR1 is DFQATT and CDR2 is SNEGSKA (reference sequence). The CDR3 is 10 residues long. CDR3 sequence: CSAGSYGYTF. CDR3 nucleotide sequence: TGCAGTGCTGGGTCCTATGGCTACACCTTC.

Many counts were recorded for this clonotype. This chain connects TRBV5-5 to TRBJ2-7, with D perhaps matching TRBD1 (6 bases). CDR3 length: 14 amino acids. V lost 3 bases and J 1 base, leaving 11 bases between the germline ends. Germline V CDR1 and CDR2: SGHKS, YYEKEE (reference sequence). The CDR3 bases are TGTGCCAGCAGCTCCCAAGGGGGTTCCTACGAGCAGTACTTC. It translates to CASSSQGGSYEQYF.

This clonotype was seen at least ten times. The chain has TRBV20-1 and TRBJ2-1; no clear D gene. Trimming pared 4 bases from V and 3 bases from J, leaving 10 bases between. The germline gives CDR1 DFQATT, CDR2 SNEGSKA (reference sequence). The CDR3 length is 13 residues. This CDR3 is CSAKITNYNEQFF. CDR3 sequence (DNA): TGCAGTGCTAAAATCACTAACTACAATGAGCAGTTCTTC.

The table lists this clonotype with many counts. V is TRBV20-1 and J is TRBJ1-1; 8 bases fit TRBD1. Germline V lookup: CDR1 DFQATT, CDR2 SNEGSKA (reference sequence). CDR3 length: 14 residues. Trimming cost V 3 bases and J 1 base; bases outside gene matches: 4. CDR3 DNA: TGCAGTGCTAGCGGACAGGGATCGAACACTGAAGCTTTCTTT. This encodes CSASGQGSNTEAFF.